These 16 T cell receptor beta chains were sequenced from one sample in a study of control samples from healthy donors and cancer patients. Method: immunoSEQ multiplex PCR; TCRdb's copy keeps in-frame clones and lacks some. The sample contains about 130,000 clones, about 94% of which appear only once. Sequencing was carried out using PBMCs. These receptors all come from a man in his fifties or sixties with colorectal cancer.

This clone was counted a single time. CDR3 bases: TGTGCCAGCAAAATTGTAATGCAATCACCCCTCCACTTT. Its translation is CASKIVMQSPLHF. The chain carries TRBV25-1 and TRBJ1-6; D gene unclear. In germline, CDR1 is MGHDK, CDR2 SYGVNS. This CDR3 comprises 13 residues. Trimming took 7 bases from V and 10 from J, leaving 14 bases between them.

The CDR3 sequence is CATPARDGASYEQYF. The CDR3 coding sequence is TGTGCCACCCCCGCTCGGGACGGAGCTTCCTACGAGCAGTACTTC. The rearrangement joins TRBV24-1 to TRBJ2-7, with D perhaps matching TRBD1 or TRBD2 (5 bases each). Germline CDR1 reads KGHDR; CDR2 reads SFDVKD. V was cut by 9 bases and J by 1 base, with 18 bases left in between. This CDR3 comprises 15 residues.

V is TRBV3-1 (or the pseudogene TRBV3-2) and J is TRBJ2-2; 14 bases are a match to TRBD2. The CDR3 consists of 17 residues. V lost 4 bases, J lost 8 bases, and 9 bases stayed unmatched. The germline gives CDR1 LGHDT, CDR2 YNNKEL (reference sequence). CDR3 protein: CASSPWTSGGSGGELFF. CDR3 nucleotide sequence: TGTGCCAGCAGCCCCTGGACTAGCGGGGGGTCAGGGGGGGAGCTGTTTTTT.

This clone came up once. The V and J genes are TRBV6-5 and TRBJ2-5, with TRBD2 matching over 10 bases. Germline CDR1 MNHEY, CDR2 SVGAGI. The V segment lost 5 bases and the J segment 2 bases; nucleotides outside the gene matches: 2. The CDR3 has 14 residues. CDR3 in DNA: TGTGCCAGCAGTCAGGGACTAGCGCAAGAGACCCAGTACTTC. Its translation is CASSQGLAQETQYF.

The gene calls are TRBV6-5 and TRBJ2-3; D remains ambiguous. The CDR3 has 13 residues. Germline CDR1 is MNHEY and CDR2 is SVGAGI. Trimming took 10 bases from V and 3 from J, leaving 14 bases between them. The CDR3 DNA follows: TGTGCCATCCGCGGTCCGGCAACAGATACGCAGTATTTT. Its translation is CAIRGPATDTQYF.

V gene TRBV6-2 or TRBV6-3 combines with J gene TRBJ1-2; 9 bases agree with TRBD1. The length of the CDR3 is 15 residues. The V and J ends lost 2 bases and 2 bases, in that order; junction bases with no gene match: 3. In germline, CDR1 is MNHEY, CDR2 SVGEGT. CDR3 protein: CASSYGTGRNYGYTF. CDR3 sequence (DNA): TGTGCCAGCAGTTACGGGACAGGGAGAAACTATGGCTACACCTTC.

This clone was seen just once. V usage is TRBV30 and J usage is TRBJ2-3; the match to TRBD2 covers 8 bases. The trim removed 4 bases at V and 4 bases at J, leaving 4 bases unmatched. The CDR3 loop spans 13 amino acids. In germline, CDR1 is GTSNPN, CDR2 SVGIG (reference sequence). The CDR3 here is CAWNGGAPDTQYF. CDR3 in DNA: TGTGCCTGGAACGGGGGGGCCCCAGATACGCAGTATTTT.

The CDR3 region has the DNA TGTGCCTGGGCCGGACAGAGGTTAACCTACGAGCAGTACTTC. It specifies CAWAGQRLTYEQYF. The chain uses TRBV30 and TRBJ2-7; perhaps TRBD1 as D (6 bases). Germline CDR1 reads GTSNPN; CDR2 reads SVGIG (reference sequence). V lost 5 bases, J lost 2 bases, and 16 bases lay in between. The CDR3 spans 14 residues.

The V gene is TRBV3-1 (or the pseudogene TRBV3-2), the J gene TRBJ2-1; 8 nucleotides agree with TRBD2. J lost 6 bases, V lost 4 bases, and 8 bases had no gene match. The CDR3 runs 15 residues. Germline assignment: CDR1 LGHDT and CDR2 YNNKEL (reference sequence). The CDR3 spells CASSPQGTRANEQFF. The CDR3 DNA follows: TGTGCCAGCAGCCCCCAGGGGACTAGGGCCAATGAGCAGTTCTTC.

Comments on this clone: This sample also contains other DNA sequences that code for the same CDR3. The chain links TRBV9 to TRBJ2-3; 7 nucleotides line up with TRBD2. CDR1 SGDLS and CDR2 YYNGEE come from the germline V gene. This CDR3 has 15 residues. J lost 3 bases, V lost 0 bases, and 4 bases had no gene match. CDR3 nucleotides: TGTGCCAGCAGCGTAGCGGGGGGAGGGACAGATACGCAGTATTTT. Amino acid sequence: CASSVAGGGTDTQYF.

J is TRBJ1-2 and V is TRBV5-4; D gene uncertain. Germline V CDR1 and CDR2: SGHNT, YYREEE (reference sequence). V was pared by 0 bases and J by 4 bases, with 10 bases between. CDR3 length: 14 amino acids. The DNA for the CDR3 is TGTGCCAGCAGCTTGGTGGCGGGTAGCTATGGCTACACCTTC. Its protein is CASSLVAGSYGYTF.

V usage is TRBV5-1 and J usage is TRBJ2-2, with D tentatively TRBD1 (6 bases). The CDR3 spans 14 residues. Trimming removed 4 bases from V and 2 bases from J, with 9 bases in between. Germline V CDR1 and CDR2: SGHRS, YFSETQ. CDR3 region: CASSRDINTGELFF. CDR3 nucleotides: TGCGCCAGCAGCAGGGACATCAACACCGGGGAGCTGTTTTTT.

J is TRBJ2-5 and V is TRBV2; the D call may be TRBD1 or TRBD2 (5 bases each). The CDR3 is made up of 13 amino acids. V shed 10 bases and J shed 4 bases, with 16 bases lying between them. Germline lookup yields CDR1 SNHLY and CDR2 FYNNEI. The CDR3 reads CATGAGLAETQYF. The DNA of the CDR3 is TGTGCCACCGGGGCAGGGTTGGCAGAGACCCAGTACTTC.

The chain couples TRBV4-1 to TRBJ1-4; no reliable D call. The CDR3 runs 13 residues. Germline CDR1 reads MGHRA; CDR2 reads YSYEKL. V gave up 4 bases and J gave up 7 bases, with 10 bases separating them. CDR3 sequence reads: CASSPVLIEKLFF. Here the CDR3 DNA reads TGCGCCAGCAGCCCAGTCCTGATTGAAAAACTGTTTTTT.

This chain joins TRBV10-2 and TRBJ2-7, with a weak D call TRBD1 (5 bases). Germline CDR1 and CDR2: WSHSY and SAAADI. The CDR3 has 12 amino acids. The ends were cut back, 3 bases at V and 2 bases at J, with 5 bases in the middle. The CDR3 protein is CASSEGAYEQYF. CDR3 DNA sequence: TGCGCCAGCAGTGAAGGGGCCTACGAGCAGTACTTC.

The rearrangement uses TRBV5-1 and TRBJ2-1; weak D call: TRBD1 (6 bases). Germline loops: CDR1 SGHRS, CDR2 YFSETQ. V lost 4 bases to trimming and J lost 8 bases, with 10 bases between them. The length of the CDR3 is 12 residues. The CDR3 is CASSEQGDEQFF. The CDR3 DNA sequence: TGCGCCAGCAGCGAACAGGGCGATGAGCAGTTCTTC. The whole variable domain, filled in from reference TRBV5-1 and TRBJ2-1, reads KAGVTQTPRYLIKTRGQQVTLSCSPISGHRSVSWYQQTPGQGLQFLFEYFSETQRNKGNFPGRFSGRQFSNSRSEMNVSTLELGDSALYLCASSEQGDEQFFGPGTRLTVL.